Following are 6 T cell receptor beta chains from one sample sequenced in a study of blood T cell repertoires in COVID-19. The table came from immunoSEQ multiplex PCR; TCRdb's copy has only in-frame clones and leaves some out. The sample records more than 300,000 clones, more than 75% being singletons. Sequencing was performed on PBMCs or T cells enriched from blood (not recorded which). These receptors were obtained from a woman under 30 who had recovered from COVID-19.

The CDR3 loop reads CASSPTGGGIPEQYF. The CDR3 bases are TGTGCCAGCAGCCCTACAGGGGGCGGAATCCCCGAGCAGTACTTC. This rearrangement joins TRBV3-1 (or the pseudogene TRBV3-2) to TRBJ2-7, with 9 positions matching TRBD1. The germline V gene has CDR1 LGHDT and CDR2 YNNKEL (reference sequence). The CDR3 is made up of 15 amino acids. The V gene end was trimmed by 4 bases and the J gene end by 6 bases; junction bases not matched to a gene: 10.

The chain couples TRBV5-4 to TRBJ2-1, with TRBD1 as a possible D gene (6 bases). Germline V gives CDR1 SGHNT, CDR2 YYREEE (reference sequence). V was clipped by 2 bases and J by 4 bases, with 13 bases between them. CDR3 length: 15 residues. In DNA, the CDR3 is TGTGCCAGCAGCTTTTCAGGGGACGGGTACAATGAGCAGTTCTTC. This sequence encodes CASSFSGDGYNEQFF.

The chain uses TRBV7-9 and TRBJ2-3, with 9 nucleotides matching TRBD1. CDR1 SEHNR and CDR2 FQNEAQ come from the germline V gene (reference sequence). This CDR3 has 16 residues. V shed 8 bases, J shed 0 bases, and the junction held 9 bases outside the gene matches. The CDR3 loop is CASLDLGQGSTDTQYF. The CDR3 nucleotides are TGTGCCAGCCTGGACTTGGGACAGGGAAGCACAGATACGCAGTATTTT.

The V gene is TRBV5-5, the J gene TRBJ2-7; D gene unclear. V lost 3 bases, J lost 1 base, and 5 bases lay in between. Per the germline V gene, CDR1 is SGHKS and CDR2 is YYEKEE (reference sequence). This CDR3 has 12 residues. CDR3 region: CASSSLSYEQYF. The CDR3 DNA sequence: TGTGCCAGCAGCTCCCTATCCTACGAGCAGTACTTC.

The chain joins TRBV9 to TRBJ2-1, with TRBD2 identical over 9 bases. This CDR3 has 15 amino acids. Looked up from germline, CDR1 is SGDLS and CDR2 is YYNGEE. V shed 0 bases, J shed 7 bases, and the junction held 5 bases outside the gene matches. CDR3 amino acids: CASSVGAGGVNEQFF. The CDR3 nucleotides read TGTGCCAGCAGCGTAGGAGCGGGGGGTGTAAATGAGCAGTTCTTC.

The V and J genes are TRBV11-2 and TRBJ1-2, with D possibly TRBD1 on 6 matching bases. The V end was cut by 6 bases, the J end by 6 bases, with 26 bases between. The CDR3 has 17 amino acids. Germline loops: CDR1 SGHAT, CDR2 FQNNGV. The CDR3 DNA follows: TGTGCCAGCAGTCAGAATTCACAGGGTGGAAGAGTAAATGGCTACACCTTC. The encoded protein is CASSQNSQGGRVNGYTF.